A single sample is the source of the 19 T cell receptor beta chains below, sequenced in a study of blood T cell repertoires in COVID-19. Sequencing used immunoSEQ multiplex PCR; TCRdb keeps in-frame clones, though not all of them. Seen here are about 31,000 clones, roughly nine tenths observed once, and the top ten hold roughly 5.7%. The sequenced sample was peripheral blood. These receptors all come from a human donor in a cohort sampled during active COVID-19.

This chain's CDR3 is CASSIAGQGGSPLHF. The CDR3 DNA reads TGTGCCAGTAGTATAGCGGGACAGGGGGGTTCACCCCTCCACTTT. The chain joins TRBV19 to TRBJ1-6; 11 bases are shared with TRBD1. Germline CDR1 is LNHDA and CDR2 is SQIVND (reference sequence). The CDR3 runs to 15 residues. Trimming took 1 base from V and 9 from J; bases not matched to a gene: 2. The full variable domain, rest sourced from reference TRBV19 and TRBJ1-6, is DGGITQSPKYLFRKEGQNVTLSCEQNLNHDAMYWYRQDPGQGLRLIYYSQIVNDFQKGDIAEGYSVSREKKESFPLTVTSAQKNPTAFYLCASSIAGQGGSPLHFGNGTRLTVT.

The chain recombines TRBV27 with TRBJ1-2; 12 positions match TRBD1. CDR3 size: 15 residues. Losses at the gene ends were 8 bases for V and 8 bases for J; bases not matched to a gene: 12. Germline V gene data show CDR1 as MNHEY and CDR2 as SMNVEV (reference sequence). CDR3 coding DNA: TGTGCCAGCTTCCCGCCGGGACAGGGGGCGGGAGGCTACACCTTC. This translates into CASFPPGQGAGGYTF.

The CDR3 DNA reads TGCGCCAGCAGCCAAGATTGGAGACTATCCTACAATGAGCAGTTCTTC. It is translated as CASSQDWRLSYNEQFF. The gene calls are TRBV4-3 and TRBJ2-1; maybe TRBD2 (5 bases). The CDR3 spans 16 residues. The V end lost 0 bases, the J end lost 1 base, and 10 bases lay between the germline ends. CDR1 and CDR2 (germline): LGHNA, YSLEER.

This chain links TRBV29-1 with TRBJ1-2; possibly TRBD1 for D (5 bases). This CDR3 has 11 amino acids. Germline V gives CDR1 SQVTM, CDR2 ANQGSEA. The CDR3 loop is CSSDTSDGYTF. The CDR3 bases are TGCAGTTCGGACACCTCGGACGGCTACACCTTC. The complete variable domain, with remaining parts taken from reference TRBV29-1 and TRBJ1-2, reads SAVISQKPSRDICQRGTSLTIQCQVDSQVTMMFWYRQQPGQSLTLIATANQGSEATYESGFVIDKFPISRPNLTFSTLTVSNMSPEDSSIYLCSSDTSDGYTFGSGTRLTVV.

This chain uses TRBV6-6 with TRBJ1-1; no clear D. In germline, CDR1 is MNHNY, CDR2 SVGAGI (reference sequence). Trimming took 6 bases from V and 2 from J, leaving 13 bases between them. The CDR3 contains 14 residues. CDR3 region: CASRPAGPNTEAFF. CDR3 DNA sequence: TGTGCCAGCAGGCCCGCGGGTCCCAACACTGAAGCTTTCTTT.

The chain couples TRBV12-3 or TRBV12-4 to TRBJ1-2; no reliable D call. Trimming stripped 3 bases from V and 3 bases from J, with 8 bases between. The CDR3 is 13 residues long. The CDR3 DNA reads TGTGCCAGCAGTTTTATGGGAGACTATGGCTACACCTTC. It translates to CASSFMGDYGYTF.

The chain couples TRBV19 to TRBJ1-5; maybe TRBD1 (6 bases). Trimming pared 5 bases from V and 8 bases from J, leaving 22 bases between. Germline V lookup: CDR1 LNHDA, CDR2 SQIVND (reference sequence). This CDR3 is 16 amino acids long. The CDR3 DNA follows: TGTGCCAGTAGTCCAATCGACTACAGGGAAGGAGAGCCCCAGCATTTT. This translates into CASSPIDYREGEPQHF.

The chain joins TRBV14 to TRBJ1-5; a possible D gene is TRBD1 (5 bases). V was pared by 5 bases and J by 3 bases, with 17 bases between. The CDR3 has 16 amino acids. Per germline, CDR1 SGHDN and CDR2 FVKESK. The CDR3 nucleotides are TGTGCCAGCAGCATCCATCGGGACTCTCCCAATCAGCCCCAGCATTTT. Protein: CASSIHRDSPNQPQHF. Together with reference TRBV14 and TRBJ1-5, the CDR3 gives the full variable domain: EAGVTQFPSHSVIEKGQTVTLRCDPISGHDNLYWYRRVMGKEIKFLLHFVKESKQDESGMPNNRFLAERTGGTYSTLKVQPAELEDSGVYFCASSIHRDSPNQPQHFGDGTRLSIL.

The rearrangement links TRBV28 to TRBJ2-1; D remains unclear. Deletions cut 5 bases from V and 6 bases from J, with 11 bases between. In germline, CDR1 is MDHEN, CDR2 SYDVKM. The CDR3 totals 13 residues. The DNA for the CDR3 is TGTGCCAGCAGTCCCCCGCCCGGCAATGAGCAGTTCTTC. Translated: CASSPPPGNEQFF.

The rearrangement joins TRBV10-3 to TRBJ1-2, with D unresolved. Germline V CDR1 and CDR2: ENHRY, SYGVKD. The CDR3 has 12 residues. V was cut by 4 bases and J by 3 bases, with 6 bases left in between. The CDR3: CAISGVDYGYTF. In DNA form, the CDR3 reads TGTGCCATCAGTGGAGTAGACTATGGCTACACCTTC.

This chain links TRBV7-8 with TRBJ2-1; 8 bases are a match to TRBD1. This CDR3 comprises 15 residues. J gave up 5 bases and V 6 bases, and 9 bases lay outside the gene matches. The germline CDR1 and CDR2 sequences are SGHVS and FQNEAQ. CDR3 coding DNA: TGTGCCAGCAGGTCCGGGACAGGTACTAACAATGAGCAGTTCTTC. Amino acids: CASRSGTGTNNEQFF.

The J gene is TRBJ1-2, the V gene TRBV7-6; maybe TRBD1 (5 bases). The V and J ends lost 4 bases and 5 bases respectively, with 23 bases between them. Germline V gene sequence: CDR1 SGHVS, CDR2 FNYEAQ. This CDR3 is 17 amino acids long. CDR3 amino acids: CASSSPGGVANFYGYTF. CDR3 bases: TGTGCCAGCAGCTCCCCGGGGGGGGTGGCCAATTTTTATGGCTACACCTTC.

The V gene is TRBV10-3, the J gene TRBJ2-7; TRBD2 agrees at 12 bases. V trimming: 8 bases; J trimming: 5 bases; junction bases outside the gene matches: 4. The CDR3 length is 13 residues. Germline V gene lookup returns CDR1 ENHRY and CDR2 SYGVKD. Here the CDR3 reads CAIGLAGGNEQYV. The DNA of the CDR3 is TGTGCCATCGGGCTAGCGGGAGGGAACGAGCAGTACGTC.

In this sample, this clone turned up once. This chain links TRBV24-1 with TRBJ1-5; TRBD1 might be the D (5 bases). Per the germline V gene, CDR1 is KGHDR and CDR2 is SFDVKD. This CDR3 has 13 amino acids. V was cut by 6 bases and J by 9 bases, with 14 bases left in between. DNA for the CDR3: TGTGCCACCAGTCCGATTGCGGGACTGCCCCAGCATTTT. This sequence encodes CATSPIAGLPQHF.

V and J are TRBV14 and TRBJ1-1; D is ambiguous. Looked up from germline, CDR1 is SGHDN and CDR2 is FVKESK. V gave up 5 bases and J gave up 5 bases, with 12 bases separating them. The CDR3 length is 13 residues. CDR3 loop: CASSSEVVTEAFF. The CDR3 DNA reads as TGTGCCAGCAGCTCAGAGGTGGTGACTGAAGCTTTCTTT.

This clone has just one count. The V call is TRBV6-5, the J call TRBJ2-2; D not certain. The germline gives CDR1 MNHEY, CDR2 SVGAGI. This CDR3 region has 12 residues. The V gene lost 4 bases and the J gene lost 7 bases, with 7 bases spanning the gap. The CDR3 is CASSSPGGELFF. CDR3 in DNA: TGTGCCAGCAGTTCTCCGGGCGGGGAGCTGTTTTTT.

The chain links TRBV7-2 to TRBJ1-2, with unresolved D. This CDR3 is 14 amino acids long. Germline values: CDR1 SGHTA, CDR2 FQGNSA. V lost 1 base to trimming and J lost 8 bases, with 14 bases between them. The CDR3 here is CASSLDGVGRGYTF. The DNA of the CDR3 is TGTGCCAGCAGCTTAGATGGGGTTGGGAGGGGCTACACCTTC.

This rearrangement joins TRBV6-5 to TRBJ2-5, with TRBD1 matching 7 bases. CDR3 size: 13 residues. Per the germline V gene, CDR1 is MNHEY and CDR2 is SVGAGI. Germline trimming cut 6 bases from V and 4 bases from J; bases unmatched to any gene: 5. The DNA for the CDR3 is TGTGCCAGCAGAGTTCGGGACAGAGAGACCCAGTACTTC. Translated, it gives CASRVRDRETQYF.

The CDR3 loop reads CASSPGLTGGETQYF. CDR3 in DNA: TGTGCCAGTAGCCCCGGACTCACGGGCGGGGAGACCCAGTACTTC. The chain joins TRBV19 to TRBJ2-5, with a tentative D call TRBD2 (5 bases). Per the germline V gene, CDR1 is LNHDA and CDR2 is SQIVND (reference sequence). CDR3 length: 15 residues. The V gene lost 6 bases and the J gene lost 5 bases, with 19 bases spanning the gap.